The following is a T cell receptor beta chain sequence with its context. V lost 2 bases and J lost 6; bases outside the gene matches: 14. CDR3 length: 17 amino acids. Germline CDR1 reads LGHNA; CDR2 reads YSLEER. The data originate from a study of blood T cell repertoires in COVID-19. TCRdb's copy holds only in-frame clones and misses some; the assay was immunoSEQ multiplex PCR. The sample contains about 24,000 clones, about 88% of which appear only once. The sequence came from a human donor with acute or convalescent COVID-19. The donor label of this sample is uncertain. The chain uses TRBV4-3 and TRBJ1-2; 8 bases fit TRBD1. Source material: peripheral blood. This CDR3 is CASSQHSKTGVRDGYTF. For the CDR3, the DNA is TGCGCCAGCAGCCAACACAGCAAGACAGGGGTAAGGGATGGCTACACCTTC.